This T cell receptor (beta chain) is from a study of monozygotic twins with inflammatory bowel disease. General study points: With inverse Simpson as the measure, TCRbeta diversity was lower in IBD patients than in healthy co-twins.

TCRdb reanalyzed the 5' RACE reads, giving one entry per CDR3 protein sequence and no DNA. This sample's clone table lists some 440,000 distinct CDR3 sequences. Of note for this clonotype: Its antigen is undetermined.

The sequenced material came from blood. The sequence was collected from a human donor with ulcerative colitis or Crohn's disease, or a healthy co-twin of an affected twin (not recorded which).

CDR3: CASRPINFAGGCVDEQFF. V gene TRBV23-1 combines with J gene TRBJ2-1; the D call from TCRdb, TRBD2, cannot be confirmed without DNA. TRBV23-1 is identified as an open reading frame with a role that is uncertain. This CDR3 contains 18 residues.